This TCR beta chain derives from a study of prognosis after radiotherapy for stage I lung cancer. The CDR3 contains 15 residues. Trimming removed 6 bases from V and 3 bases from J, with 17 bases in between. In germline, CDR1 is MDHEN, CDR2 SYDVKM. Study results and limitations: Clone counts measured for unique TCRs fell after stereotactic body radiation therapy, median around 9,500 versus 6,500.

This clonotype counts as medium-sized. Its antigen is currently unknown. Template was genomic DNA; TCR beta CDR3 amplified in two multiplex PCR rounds. The first round of PCR was done with primers that matched each TRBV and TRBJ gene. One entry per CDR3 protein, called by TCRdb with MiXCR from the multiplex PCR reads. The profile shows some 13,000 distinct CDR3 sequences, 37% of them singletons. This clonotype was obtained from a donor aged 50 or older with non-small cell lung cancer. This rearrangement joins TRBV28 to TRBJ1-2; D perhaps matches TRBD1 (5 bases). The source material was PBMCs, sampled before or after stereotactic body radiation therapy (not recorded which). The CDR3 bases are TGTGCCAGCAGGCCGACCGGTGGGGGTGACTATGGCTACACCTTC. Amino acid sequence: CASRPTGGGDYGYTF.